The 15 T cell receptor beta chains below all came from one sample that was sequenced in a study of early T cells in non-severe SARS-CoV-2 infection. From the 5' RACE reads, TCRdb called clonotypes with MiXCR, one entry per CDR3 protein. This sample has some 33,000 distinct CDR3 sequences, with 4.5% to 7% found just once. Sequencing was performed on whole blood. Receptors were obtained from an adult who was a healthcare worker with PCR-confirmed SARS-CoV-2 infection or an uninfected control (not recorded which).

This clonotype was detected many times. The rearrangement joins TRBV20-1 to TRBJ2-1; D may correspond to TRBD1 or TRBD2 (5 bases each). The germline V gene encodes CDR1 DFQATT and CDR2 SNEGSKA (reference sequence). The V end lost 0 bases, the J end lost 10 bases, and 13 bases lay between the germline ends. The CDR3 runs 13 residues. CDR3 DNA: TGCAGTGCTAGAGAGGGGGACCCTGGAGAGCAGTTCTTC. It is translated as CSAREGDPGEQFF.

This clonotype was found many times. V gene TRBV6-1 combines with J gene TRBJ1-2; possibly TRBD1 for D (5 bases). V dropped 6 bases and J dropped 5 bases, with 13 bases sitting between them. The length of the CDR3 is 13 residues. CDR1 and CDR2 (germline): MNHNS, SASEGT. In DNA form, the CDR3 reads TGTGCCAGCAGGGAGACAGTCGATTATGGCTACACCTTC. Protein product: CASRETVDYGYTF.

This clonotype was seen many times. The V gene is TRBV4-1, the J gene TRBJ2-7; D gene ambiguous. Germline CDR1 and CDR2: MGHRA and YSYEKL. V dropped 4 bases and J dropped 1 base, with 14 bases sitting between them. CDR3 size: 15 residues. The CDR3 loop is CASSRNRSKSYEQYF. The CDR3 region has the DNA TGCGCCAGCAGCCGCAACCGGTCCAAATCCTACGAGCAGTACTTC.

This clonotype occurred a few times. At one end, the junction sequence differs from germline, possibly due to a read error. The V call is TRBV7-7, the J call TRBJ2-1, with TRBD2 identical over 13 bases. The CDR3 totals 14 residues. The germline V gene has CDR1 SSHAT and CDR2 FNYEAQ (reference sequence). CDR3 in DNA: TGTGCTAGCAGCTCGACTAGCGGGGGGAGTGAGCAGTTCTTC. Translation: CASSSTSGGSEQFF.

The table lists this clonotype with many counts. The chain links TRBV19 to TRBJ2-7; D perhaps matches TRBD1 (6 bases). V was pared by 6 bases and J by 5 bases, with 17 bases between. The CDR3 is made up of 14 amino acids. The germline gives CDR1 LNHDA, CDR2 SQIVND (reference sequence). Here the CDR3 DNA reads TGTGCCAGTAGCCACAGGGCCCCCGGGGACGAGCAGTACTTC. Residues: CASSHRAPGDEQYF. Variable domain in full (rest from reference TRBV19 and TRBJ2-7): DGGITQSPKYLFRKEGQNVTLSCEQNLNHDAMYWYRQDPGQGLRLIYYSQIVNDFQKGDIAEGYSVSREKKESFPLTVTSAQKNPTAFYLCASSHRAPGDEQYFGPGTRLTVT.

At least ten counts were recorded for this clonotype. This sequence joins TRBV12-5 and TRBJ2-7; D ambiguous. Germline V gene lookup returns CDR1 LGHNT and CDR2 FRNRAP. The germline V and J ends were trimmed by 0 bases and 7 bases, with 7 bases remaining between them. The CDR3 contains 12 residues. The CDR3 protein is CASGLVLGEQYF. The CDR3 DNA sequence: TGTGCTAGTGGTTTGGTACTTGGGGAGCAGTACTTC. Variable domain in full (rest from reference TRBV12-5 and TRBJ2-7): DARVTQTPRHKVTEMGQEVTMRCQPILGHNTVFWYRQTMMQGLELLAYFRNRAPLDDSGMPKDRFSAEMPDATLATLKIQPSEPRDSAVYFCASGLVLGEQYFGPGTRLTVT.

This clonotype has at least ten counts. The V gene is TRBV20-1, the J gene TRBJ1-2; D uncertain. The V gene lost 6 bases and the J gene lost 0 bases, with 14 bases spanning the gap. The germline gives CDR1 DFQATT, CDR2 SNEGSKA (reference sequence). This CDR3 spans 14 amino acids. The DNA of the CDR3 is TGCAGTGCCCCGTTATCCCCGGCTAACTATGGCTACACCTTC. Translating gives CSAPLSPANYGYTF.

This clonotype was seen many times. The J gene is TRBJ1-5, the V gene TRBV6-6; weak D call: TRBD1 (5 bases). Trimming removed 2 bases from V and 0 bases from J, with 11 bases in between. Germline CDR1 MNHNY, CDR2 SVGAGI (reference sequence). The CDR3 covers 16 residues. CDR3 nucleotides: TGTGCCAGCAGTTACAGCGGGGACTATAGCAATCAGCCCCAGCATTTT. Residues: CASSYSGDYSNQPQHF.

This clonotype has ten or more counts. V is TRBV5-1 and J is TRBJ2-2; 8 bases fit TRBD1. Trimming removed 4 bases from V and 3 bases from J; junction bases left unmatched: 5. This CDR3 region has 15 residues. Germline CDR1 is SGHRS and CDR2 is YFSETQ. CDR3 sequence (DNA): TGCGCCAGCAGCCTGGGACAGGCGTACACCGGGGAGCTGTTTTTT. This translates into CASSLGQAYTGELFF.

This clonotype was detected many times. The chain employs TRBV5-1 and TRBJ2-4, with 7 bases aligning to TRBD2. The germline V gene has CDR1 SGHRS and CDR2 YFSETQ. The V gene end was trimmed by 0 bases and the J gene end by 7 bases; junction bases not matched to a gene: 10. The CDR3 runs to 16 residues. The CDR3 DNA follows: TGCGCCAGCAGCTTGGACCCACGCGGGGGAATGAACATTCAGTACTTC. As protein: CASSLDPRGGMNIQYF.

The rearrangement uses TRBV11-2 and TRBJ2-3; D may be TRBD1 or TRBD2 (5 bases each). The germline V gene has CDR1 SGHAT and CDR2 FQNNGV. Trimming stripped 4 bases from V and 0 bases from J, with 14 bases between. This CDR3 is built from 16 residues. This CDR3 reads CASSSTRDHSTDTQYF. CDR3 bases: TGTGCCAGCAGCTCGACCCGGGACCATAGCACAGATACGCAGTATTTT.

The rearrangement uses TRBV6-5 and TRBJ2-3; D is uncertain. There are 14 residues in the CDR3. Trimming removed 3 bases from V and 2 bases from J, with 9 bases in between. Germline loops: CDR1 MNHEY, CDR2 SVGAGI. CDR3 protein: CASSYSPVTDTQYF. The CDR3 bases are TGTGCCAGCAGTTATAGCCCAGTCACAGATACGCAGTATTTT.

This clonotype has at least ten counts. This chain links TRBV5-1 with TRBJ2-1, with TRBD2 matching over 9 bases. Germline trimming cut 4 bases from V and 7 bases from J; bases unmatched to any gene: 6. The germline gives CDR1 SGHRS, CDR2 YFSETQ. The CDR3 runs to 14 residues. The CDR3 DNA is TGCGCCAGCAGCGCGGGAGGGACGGTGAATGAGCAGTTCTTC. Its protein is CASSAGGTVNEQFF. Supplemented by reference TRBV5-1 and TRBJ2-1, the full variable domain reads KAGVTQTPRYLIKTRGQQVTLSCSPISGHRSVSWYQQTPGQGLQFLFEYFSETQRNKGNFPGRFSGRQFSNSRSEMNVSTLELGDSALYLCASSAGGTVNEQFFGPGTRLTVL.

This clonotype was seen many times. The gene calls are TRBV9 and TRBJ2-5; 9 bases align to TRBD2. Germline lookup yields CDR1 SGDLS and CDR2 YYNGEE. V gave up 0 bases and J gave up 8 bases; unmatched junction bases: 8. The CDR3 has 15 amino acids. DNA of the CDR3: TGTGCCAGCAGCGTAGATGGTGCTAGCGGGGAAACCCAGTACTTC. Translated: CASSVDGASGETQYF.

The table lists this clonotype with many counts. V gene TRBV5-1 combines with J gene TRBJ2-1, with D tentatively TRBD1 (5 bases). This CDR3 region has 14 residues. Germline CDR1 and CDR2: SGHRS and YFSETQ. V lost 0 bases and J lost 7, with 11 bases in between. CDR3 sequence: CASSLVGAGNEQFF. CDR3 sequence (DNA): TGCGCCAGCAGCTTGGTAGGGGCAGGGAATGAGCAGTTCTTC.